A selection of T cell receptor beta chains follows, all from one sample in a study of T cell repertoires in cytomegalovirus infection. In TCRdb, the reads were re-called with MiXCR into one record per CDR3 protein. The table lists some 110,000 distinct CDR3 sequences, more than 30% of them singletons. The antigens for these receptors are not known. The sample here was CD8+ T cells from cultured PBMCs, taken from culture after CMV antigen stimulation. The receptors were sampled from a human donor in good health (CMV status not recorded). Some clones in this sample may be carry-over from other donors' samples. CDR3s include the opening cysteine and the closing phenylalanine or tryptophan. A D gene is named only where the DNA matches it firmly. Size is omitted from some rows. Given values are once, few, many or a class for expanded clones.

CASSYGRAYEQYF | TGTGCCAGCAGTTACGGCAGGGCCTACGAGCAGTACTTC | TRBJ2-7 | TRBV6-2/TRBV6-3 | 13 | once | -
CASSQGDISTNEKLFF | TGTGCCAGCAGTCAGGGGGACATCTCAACTAATGAAAAACTGTTTTTT | TRBJ1-4 | TRBV4-2 | 16 | - | TRBD1
CSVERGYEAFF | TGCAGCGTTGAAAGAGGGTATGAAGCTTTCTTT | TRBJ1-1 | TRBV29-1 | 11 | - | -
CASSLFLKQGAMNTEAFF | TGTGCCAGCAGCTTATTCCTTAAACAGGGGGCGATGAACACTGAAGCTTTCTTT | TRBJ1-1 | TRBV7-6 | 18 | few | TRBD1
CASSSEQGVGTEAFF | TGTGCCAGCAGTTCCGAACAGGGGGTTGGTACTGAAGCTTTCTTT | TRBJ1-1 | TRBV27 | 15 | few | TRBD1
CASSHGLNQPQHF | TGCGCCAGCAGCCACGGCCTAAATCAGCCCCAGCATTTT | TRBJ1-5 | TRBV4-1 | 13 | - | -
CASSLVWPGGGPTDTQYF | TGTGCCAGCAGTTTAGTTTGGCCAGGCGGGGGGCCCACAGATACGCAGTATTTT | TRBJ2-3 | TRBV28 | 18 | - | TRBD2
CASSQEMRRVYEQYF | TGCGCCAGCAGCCAAGAGATGCGGCGGGTCTACGAGCAGTACTTC | TRBJ2-7 | TRBV4-1 | 15 | - | -
CASSGTGTGGPEAFF | TGTGCCAGCAGTGGTACCGGGACAGGGGGCCCTGAAGCTTTCTTT | TRBJ1-1 | TRBV2 | 15 | once | TRBD1
CASSWAGAADTQYF | TGTGCCAGCAGTTGGGCGGGGGCGGCAGATACGCAGTATTTT | TRBJ2-3 | TRBV27 | 14 | few | -
CSAGAGDYNEQFF | TGCAGTGCTGGGGCGGGGGACTACAATGAGCAGTTCTTC | TRBJ2-1 | TRBV20-1 | 13 | - | TRBD2
CASSWDLSDTQYF | TGTGCCAGCAGTTGGGACCTCTCAGATACGCAGTATTTT | TRBJ2-3 | TRBV7-6 | 13 | few | -
CAISELGAGGTISYEQYF | TGTGCCATCAGTGAGTTAGGAGCGGGGGGAACAATTTCCTACGAGCAGTACTTC | TRBJ2-7 | TRBV10-3 | 18 | few | TRBD2
CASSTRDRVYEQYF | TGTGCCAGCAGCACAAGGGACAGAGTCTACGAGCAGTACTTC | TRBJ2-7 | TRBV13 | 14 | few | TRBD1
CASSLESGGETQYF | TGTGCCAGCAGCTTAGAGTCCGGGGGAGAGACCCAGTACTTC | TRBJ2-5 | TRBV7-2 | 14 | - | -
CATSDPSVYGYTF | TGTGCCACCAGTGATCCTTCAGTGTATGGCTACACCTTC | TRBJ1-2 | TRBV24-1 | 13 | few | -
CASTEGQSPHGLFF | TGTGCCAGCACTGAAGGACAGTCCCCACACGGGCTGTTTTTT | TRBJ2-2 | TRBV2 | 14 | - | -
CASSPRTDNTEAFF | TGTGCCAGCTCACCCCGGACAGACAACACTGAAGCTTTCTTT | TRBJ1-1 | TRBV18 | 14 | - | -
CASRLSGGGLDTQYF | TGTGCCAGCAGACTTAGCGGGGGGGGATTAGATACGCAGTATTTT | TRBJ2-3 | TRBV7-2 | 15 | many | TRBD2
CSVREQGGEQYF | TGCAGCGTTCGGGAACAGGGCGGCGAGCAGTACTTC | TRBJ2-7 | TRBV29-1 | 12 | - | -
CASSVPGQGLNTEAFF | TGTGCCAGCAGTGTCCCGGGACAGGGGCTGAACACTGAAGCTTTCTTT | TRBJ1-1 | TRBV12-3/TRBV12-4 | 16 | - | TRBD1
CASSQSNQGVNSPLHF | TGTGCCAGCAGCCAATCAAATCAGGGGGTTAATTCACCCCTCCACTTT | TRBJ1-6 | TRBV16 | 16 | few | TRBD1
CASSQGSGNTEAFF | TGTGCCAGCAGCCAAGGCTCGGGGAACACTGAAGCTTTCTTT | TRBJ1-1 | TRBV4-2 | 14 | - | -
CASSRLTSATTDTQYF | TGTGCCAGCAGCCGCCTTACTAGCGCCACCACAGATACGCAGTATTTT | TRBJ2-3 | TRBV7-9 | 16 | many | TRBD2
CASSVGVGPETQYF | TGTGCCAGCAGCGTAGGGGTAGGTCCGGAGACCCAGTACTTC | TRBJ2-5 | TRBV9 | 14 | - | -
CASIQGNEQFF | TGTGCCAGTATTCAGGGTAATGAGCAGTTCTTC | TRBJ2-1 | TRBV6-5 | 11 | few | -
CASSEASTGRNTIYF | TGTGCCAGCAGTGAAGCGTCGACAGGGAGAAACACCATATATTTT | TRBJ1-3 | TRBV6-1 | 15 | many | TRBD1
CASSLHTGESNTGELFF | TGTGCCAGCAGCCTGCACACTGGGGAATCGAACACCGGGGAGCTGTTTTTT | TRBJ2-2 | TRBV7-6 | 17 | few | -
CASSLGSSVLSYNEQFF | TGTGCCAGCAGCTTAGGTTCATCAGTTCTTTCCTACAATGAGCAGTTCTTC | TRBJ2-1 | TRBV11-3 | 17 | - | -
CASSEDGGIYEQYF | TGTGCCAGCAGTGAAGACGGCGGTATCTACGAGCAGTACTTC | TRBJ2-7 | TRBV2 | 14 | - | -